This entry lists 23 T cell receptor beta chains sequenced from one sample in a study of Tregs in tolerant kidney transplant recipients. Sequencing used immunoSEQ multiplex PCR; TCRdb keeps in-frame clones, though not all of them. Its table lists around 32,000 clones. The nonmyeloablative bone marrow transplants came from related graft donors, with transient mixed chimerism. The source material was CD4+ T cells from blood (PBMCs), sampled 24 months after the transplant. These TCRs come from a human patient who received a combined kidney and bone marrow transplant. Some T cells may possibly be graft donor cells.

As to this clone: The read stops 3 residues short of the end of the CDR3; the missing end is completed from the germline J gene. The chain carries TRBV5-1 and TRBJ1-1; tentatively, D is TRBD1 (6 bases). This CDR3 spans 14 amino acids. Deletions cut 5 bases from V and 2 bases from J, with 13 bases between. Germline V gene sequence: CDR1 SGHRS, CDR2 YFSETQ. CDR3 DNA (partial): TGCGCCAGCAGGGTACAGGGCCAAAACACTGAA. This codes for CASRVQGQNTE. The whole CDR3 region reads CASRVQGQNTEAFF.

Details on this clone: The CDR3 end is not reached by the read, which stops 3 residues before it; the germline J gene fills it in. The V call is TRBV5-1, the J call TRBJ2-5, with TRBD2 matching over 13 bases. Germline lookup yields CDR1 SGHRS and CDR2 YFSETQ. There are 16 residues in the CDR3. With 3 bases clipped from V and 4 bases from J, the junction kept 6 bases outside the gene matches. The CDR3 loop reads CASSSTGTSGTETQYF. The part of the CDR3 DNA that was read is TGCGCCAGCAGCTCGACCGGGACTAGCGGGACAGAGACC.

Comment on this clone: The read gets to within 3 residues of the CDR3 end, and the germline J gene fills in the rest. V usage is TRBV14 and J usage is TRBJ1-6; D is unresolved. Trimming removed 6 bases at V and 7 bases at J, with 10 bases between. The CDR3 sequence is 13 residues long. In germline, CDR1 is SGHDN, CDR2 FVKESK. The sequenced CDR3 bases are TGTGCCAGCAGTGCGTTCGCGAATTCACCC. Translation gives CASSAFANSP. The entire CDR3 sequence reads CASSAFANSPLHF.

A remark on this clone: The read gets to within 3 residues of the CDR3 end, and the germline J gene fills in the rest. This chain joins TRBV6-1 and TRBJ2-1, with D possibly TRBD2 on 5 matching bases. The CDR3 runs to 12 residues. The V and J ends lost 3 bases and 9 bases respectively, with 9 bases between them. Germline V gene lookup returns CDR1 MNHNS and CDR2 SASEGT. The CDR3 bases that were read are TGTGCCAGCAGTGAGAGGGTCCTTGAG. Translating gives CASSERVLE. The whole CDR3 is CASSERVLEQFF.

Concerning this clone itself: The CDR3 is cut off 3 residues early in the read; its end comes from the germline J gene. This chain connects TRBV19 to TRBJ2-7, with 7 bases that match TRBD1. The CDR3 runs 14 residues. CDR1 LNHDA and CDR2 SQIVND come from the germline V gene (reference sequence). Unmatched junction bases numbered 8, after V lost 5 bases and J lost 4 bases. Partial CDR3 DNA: TGTGCCAGTAGTGAAGGGACAGCGATTTACGAG. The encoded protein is CASSEGTAIYE. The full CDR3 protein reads CASSEGTAIYEQYF.

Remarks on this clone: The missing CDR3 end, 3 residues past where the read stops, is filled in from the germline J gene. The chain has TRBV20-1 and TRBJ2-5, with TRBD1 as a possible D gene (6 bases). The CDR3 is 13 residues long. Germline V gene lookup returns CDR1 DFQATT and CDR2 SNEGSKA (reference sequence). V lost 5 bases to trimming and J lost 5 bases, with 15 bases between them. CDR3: CSAGLQGRETQYF. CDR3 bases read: TGCAGTGCTGGCTTACAGGGTAGGGAGACC.

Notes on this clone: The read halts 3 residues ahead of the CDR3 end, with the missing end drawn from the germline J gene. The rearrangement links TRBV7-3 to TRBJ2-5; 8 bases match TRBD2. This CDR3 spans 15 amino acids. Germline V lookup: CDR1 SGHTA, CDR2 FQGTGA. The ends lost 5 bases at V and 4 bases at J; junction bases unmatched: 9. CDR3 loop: CASSPGLGDRETQYF. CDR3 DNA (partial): TGTGCCAGCAGCCCGGGACTAGGAGATCGAGAGACC.

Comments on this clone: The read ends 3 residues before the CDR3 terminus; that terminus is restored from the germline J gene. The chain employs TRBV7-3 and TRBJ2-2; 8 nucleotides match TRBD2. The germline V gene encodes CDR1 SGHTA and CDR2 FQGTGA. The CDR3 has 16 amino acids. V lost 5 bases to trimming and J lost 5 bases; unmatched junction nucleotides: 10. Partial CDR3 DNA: TGTGCCAGCAGCCCAGATAGCGGGATAGTAACCGGGGAG. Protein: CASSPDSGIVTGE. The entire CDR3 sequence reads CASSPDSGIVTGELFF.

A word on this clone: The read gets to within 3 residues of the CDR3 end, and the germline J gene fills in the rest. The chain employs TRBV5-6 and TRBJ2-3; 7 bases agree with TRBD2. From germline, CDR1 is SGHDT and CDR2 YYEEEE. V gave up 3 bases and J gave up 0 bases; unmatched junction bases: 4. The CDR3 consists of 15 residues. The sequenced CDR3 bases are TGTGCCAGCAGCTCTCTAGCGGTCAGCACAGATACG. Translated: CASSSLAVSTDT. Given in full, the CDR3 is CASSSLAVSTDTQYF. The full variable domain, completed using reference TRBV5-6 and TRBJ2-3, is DAGVTQSPTHLIKTRGQQVTLRCSPKSGHDTVSWYQQALGQGPQFIFQYYEEEERQRGNFPDRFSGHQFPNYSSELNVNALLLGDSALYLCASSSLAVSTDTQYFGPGTRLTVL.

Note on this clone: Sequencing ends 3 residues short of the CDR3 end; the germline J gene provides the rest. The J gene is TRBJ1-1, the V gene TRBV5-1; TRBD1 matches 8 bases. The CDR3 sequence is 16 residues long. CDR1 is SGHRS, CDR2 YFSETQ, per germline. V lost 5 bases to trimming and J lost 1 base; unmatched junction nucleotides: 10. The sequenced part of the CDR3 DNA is TGCGCCAGCAGTCACGGACCAGGACAGGGGAACACTGAA. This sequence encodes CASSHGPGQGNTE. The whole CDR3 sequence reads CASSHGPGQGNTEAFF.

This CDR3 is CASKGTAGNTIYF. Incomplete CDR3 DNA: TGTGCCAGCAAAGGGACAGCTGGAAACACC. The V and J genes are TRBV6-2 or TRBV6-3 and TRBJ1-3; 7 positions match TRBD1. The read ends 3 residues before the CDR3 terminus; that terminus is restored from the germline J gene. This CDR3 is 13 amino acids long. Germline CDR1 MNHEY, CDR2 SVGEGT. With V trimmed by 7 bases and J by 2 bases, 2 bases remained unmatched.

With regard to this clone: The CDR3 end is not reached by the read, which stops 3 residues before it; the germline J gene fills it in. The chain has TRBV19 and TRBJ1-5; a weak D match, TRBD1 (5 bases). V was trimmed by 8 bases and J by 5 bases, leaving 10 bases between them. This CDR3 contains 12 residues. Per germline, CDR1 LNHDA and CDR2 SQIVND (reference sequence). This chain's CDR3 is CASSQGYQPQHF. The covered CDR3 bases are TGTGCCAGTTCTCAGGGATATCAGCCC.

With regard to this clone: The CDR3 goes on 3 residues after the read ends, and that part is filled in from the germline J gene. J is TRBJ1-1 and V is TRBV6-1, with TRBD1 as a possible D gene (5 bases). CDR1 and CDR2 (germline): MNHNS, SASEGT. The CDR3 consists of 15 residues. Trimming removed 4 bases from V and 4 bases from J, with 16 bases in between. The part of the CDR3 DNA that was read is TGTGCCAGCAGTGCGGAGGTCAGGGCCACCACTGAA. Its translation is CASSAEVRATTE. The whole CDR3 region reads CASSAEVRATTEAFF.

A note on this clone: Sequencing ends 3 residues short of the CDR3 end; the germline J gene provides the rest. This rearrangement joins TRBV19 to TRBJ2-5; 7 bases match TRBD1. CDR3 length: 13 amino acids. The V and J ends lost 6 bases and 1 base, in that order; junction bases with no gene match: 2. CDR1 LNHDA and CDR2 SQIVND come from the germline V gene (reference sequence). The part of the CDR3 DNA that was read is TGTGCCAGTAGCGACAGGGCCCAAGAGACC. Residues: CASSDRAQET. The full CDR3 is CASSDRAQETQYF.

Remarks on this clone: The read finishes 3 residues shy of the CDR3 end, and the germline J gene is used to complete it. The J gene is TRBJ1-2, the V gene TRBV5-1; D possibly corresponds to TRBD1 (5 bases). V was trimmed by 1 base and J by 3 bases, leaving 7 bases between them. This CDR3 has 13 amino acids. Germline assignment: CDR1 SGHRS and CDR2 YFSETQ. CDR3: CASSLRGDYGYTF. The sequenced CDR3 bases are TGCGCCAGCAGCTTGAGGGGTGACTATGGC.

The CDR3 DNA, read in part, is TGCGCCAGTTCTGAGGGGCACTCCTACGAG. It yields the protein CASSEGHSYE. The CDR3 in full is CASSEGHSYEQYF. The V gene is TRBV5-1, the J gene TRBJ2-7; TRBD1 or TRBD2 may be the D gene (5 bases each). The read terminates 3 residues before the CDR3 end, so the remaining end is supplied by the germline J gene. V was pared by 8 bases and J by 0 bases, with 12 bases between. Germline V gene sequence: CDR1 SGHRS, CDR2 YFSETQ. This CDR3 contains 13 residues.

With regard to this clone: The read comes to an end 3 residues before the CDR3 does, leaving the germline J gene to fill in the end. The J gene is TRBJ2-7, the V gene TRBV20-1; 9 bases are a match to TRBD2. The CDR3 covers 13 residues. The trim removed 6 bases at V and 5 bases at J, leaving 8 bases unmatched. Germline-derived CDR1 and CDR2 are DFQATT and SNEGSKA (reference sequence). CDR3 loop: CSAESGRTDEQYF. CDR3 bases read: TGCAGTGCAGAAAGCGGGAGGACCGACGAG.

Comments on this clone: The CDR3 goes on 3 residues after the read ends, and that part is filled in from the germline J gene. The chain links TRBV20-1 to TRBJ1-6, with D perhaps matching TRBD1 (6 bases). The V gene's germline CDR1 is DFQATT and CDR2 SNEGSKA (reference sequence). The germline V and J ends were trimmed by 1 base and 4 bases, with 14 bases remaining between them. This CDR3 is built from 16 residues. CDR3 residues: CSARGDTIPYNSPLHF. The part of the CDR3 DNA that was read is TGCAGTGCTAGAGGGGACACCATCCCTTATAATTCACCC.

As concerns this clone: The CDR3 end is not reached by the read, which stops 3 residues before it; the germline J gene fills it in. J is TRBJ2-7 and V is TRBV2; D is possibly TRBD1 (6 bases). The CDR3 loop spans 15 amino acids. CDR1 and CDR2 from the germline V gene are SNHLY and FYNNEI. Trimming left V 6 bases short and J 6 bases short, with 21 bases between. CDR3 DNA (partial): TGTGCCAGCAGCCCGGAGCGAACAGGGATGGGCGAG. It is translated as CASSPERTGMGE. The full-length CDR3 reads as CASSPERTGMGEQYF.

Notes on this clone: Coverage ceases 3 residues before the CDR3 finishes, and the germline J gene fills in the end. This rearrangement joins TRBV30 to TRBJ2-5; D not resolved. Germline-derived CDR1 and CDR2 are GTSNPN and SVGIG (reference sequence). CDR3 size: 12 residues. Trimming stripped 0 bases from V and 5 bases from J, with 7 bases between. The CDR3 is CAWSVQGETQYF. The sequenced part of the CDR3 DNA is TGTGCCTGGAGTGTCCAAGGGGAGACC.

CDR3 region: CASSEVDSASYEQYF. Incomplete CDR3 DNA: TGTGCCAGCAGTGAAGTCGACAGCGCGTCCTACGAG. This chain uses TRBV6-1 with TRBJ2-7, with D possibly matching TRBD1 (5 bases). The read stops 3 residues short of the end of the CDR3; the missing end is completed from the germline J gene. This CDR3 comprises 15 residues. The germline gives CDR1 MNHNS, CDR2 SASEGT. Trimming took 1 base from V and 1 from J, leaving 11 bases between them.

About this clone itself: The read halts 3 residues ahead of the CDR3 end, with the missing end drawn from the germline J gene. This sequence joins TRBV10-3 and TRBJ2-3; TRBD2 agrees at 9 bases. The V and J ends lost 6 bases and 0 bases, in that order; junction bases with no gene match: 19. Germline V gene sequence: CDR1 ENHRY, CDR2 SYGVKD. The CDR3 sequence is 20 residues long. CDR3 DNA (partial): TGTGCCATCAGCGAGGTCCTAGCGGGAAGGGCCCTCTCTAGCACAGATACG. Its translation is CAISEVLAGRALSSTDT. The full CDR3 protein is CAISEVLAGRALSSTDTQYF.

The sequenced part of the CDR3 DNA is TGCGCCAGCAGCCAAGATGGACAGGTCAATCAGCCC. Its translation: CASSQDGQVNQP. The full CDR3 is CASSQDGQVNQPQHF. The rearrangement joins TRBV4-1 to TRBJ1-5; TRBD1 aligns across 7 bases. The read ends 3 residues shy of where the CDR3 ends; the end is completed using the germline J gene. Looked up from germline, CDR1 is MGHRA and CDR2 is YSYEKL. The CDR3 is made up of 15 amino acids. Trimming cost V 0 bases and J 3 bases; bases outside gene matches: 2.